The 22 T cell receptor beta chains given below trace back to one sample, sequenced in a study of T cell changes during pregnancy in multiple sclerosis. Repertoires were generated with immunoSEQ multiplex PCR, while TCRdb's copy carries only in-frame clones and drops some. The sample has about 16,000 clones, 95% to 96% seen once. The sample consisted of peripheral blood, taken in the third trimester of pregnancy. Every receptor here comes from a female donor with multiple sclerosis, enrolled in a pregnancy study.

This chain joins TRBV12-5 and TRBJ2-3, with 9 bases matching TRBD2. This CDR3 comprises 14 residues. Trimming took 2 bases from V and 8 from J; bases not matched to a gene: 5. The V gene's germline CDR1 is LGHNT and CDR2 FRNRAP. The CDR3 loop reads CASGLTPSGVTQYF. CDR3 nucleotides: TGTGCTAGTGGTTTGACCCCTAGCGGGGTTACGCAGTATTTT.

V and J are TRBV9 and TRBJ2-7; 8 bases are shared with TRBD2. This CDR3 contains 15 residues. Germline CDR1 SGDLS, CDR2 YYNGEE. J gave up 5 bases and V 4 bases, and 11 bases lay outside the gene matches. CDR3: CASSTTRAGVDEQYF. CDR3 nucleotides: TGTGCCAGCAGCACCACAAGAGCGGGGGTCGACGAGCAGTACTTC.

This sequence joins TRBV9 and TRBJ2-3; 14 bases are a match to TRBD2. CDR1 SGDLS and CDR2 YYNGEE come from the germline V gene. The trim removed 0 bases at V and 4 bases at J, leaving 10 bases unmatched. This CDR3 is 19 amino acids long. The DNA for the CDR3 is TGTGCCAGCAGCGTAGAGGGACTAGCGGGGGTCATACAGGCAGATACGCAGTATTTT. The encoded protein is CASSVEGLAGVIQADTQYF.

The chain links TRBV4-1 to TRBJ2-1; D unclear. Germline CDR1 MGHRA, CDR2 YSYEKL. Trimming took 0 bases from V and 7 from J, leaving 10 bases between them. This CDR3 contains 14 residues. The CDR3 DNA sequence: TGCGCCAGCAGCCAAGAACTGTCAGCGAATGAGCAGTTCTTC. Translating it yields CASSQELSANEQFF.

V gene TRBV18 combines with J gene TRBJ2-7, with TRBD1 matching over 8 bases. This CDR3 has 20 amino acids. Germline V gene data show CDR1 as KGHSH and CDR2 as LQKENI. The V gene end was trimmed by 1 base and the J gene end by 4 bases; junction bases not matched to a gene: 21. The CDR3 sequence: CASSPRTTDRVKQGFYEQYF. As DNA, the CDR3 is TGTGCCAGCTCACCACGGACGACGGACAGGGTAAAGCAGGGGTTTTACGAGCAGTACTTC.

This clone occurred once. This chain links TRBV29-1 with TRBJ2-7; D unclear. Trimming left V 4 bases short and J 4 bases short, with 11 bases between. Germline V lookup: CDR1 SQVTM, CDR2 ANQGSEA. The length of the CDR3 is 12 residues. This CDR3 reads CSVGAESYEQYF. DNA of the CDR3: TGCAGCGTTGGGGCAGAATCTTACGAGCAGTACTTC.

The V and J genes are TRBV11-2 and TRBJ1-6, with TRBD1 matching 7 bases. Germline V gene data show CDR1 as SGHAT and CDR2 as FQNNGV. Losses at the gene ends were 6 bases for V and 7 bases for J; bases not matched to a gene: 9. This CDR3 comprises 15 residues. The CDR3 sequence: CASRKTGMKNSPLHF. CDR3 bases: TGTGCCAGCAGGAAGACAGGGATGAAGAATTCACCCCTCCACTTT.

The rearrangement joins TRBV15 to TRBJ2-7; perhaps TRBD2 as D (6 bases). V lost 5 bases, J lost 4 bases, and 9 bases lay in between. Looked up from germline, CDR1 is LNHNV and CDR2 is YYDKDF (reference sequence). This CDR3 comprises 12 residues. In DNA, the CDR3 is TGTGCCACCAGCGGCGGGAAGTACGAGCAGTACTTC. Translated, it gives CATSGGKYEQYF.

This chain joins TRBV28 and TRBJ2-7, with 7 bases aligning to TRBD1. CDR3 size: 15 residues. CDR1 is MDHEN and CDR2 is SYDVKM in the germline V gene. V dropped 3 bases and J dropped 1; count of bases not matched to a gene: 6. The CDR3 here is CASSFQGDNSYEQYF. CDR3 DNA: TGTGCCAGCAGTTTCCAGGGGGACAATTCCTACGAGCAGTACTTC.

A single count supports this clone. V gene TRBV5-5 combines with J gene TRBJ1-5; D is undetermined. The CDR3 has 14 amino acids. Trimming removed 0 bases from V and 6 bases from J, with 10 bases in between. Germline CDR1 SGHKS, CDR2 YYEKEE (reference sequence). The CDR3 bases are TGTGCCAGCAGCTTGGAGGGCAGCGGTCAGCCCCAGCATTTT. As protein: CASSLEGSGQPQHF.

This clone was found a few times. The CDR3 spells CASSLPGRGLQETQYF. The CDR3 coding sequence is TGTGCCAGCAGTCTACCTGGCAGGGGACTACAAGAGACCCAGTACTTC. The rearrangement uses TRBV28 and TRBJ2-5; the D gene is possibly TRBD2 (7 bases). V was cut by 5 bases and J by 2 bases, with 18 bases left in between. This CDR3 spans 16 amino acids. The V gene's germline CDR1 is MDHEN and CDR2 SYDVKM.

The J gene is TRBJ1-5, the V gene TRBV5-4, with D possibly matching TRBD1 (5 bases). Deletions cut 1 base from V and 0 bases from J, with 14 bases between. Germline CDR1 SGHNT, CDR2 YYREEE (reference sequence). The CDR3 covers 17 residues. The CDR3: CASSLRRGVYSNQPQHF. In DNA, the CDR3 is TGTGCCAGCAGCTTGAGGCGGGGCGTTTATAGCAATCAGCCCCAGCATTTT.

CDR3 sequence reads: CASTLDGLADYEQYF. The CDR3 DNA reads TGTGCCAGCACCCTTGACGGACTAGCAGACTACGAGCAGTACTTC. The gene calls are TRBV11-2 and TRBJ2-7; 8 bases are a match to TRBD2. This CDR3 spans 15 amino acids. V shed 7 bases and J 3 bases; nucleotides not matched to a gene: 11. From germline, CDR1 is SGHAT and CDR2 FQNNGV.

In its sample, this clone was seen once. The gene calls are TRBV14 and TRBJ2-2, with TRBD2 matching over 10 bases. J lost 6 bases, V lost 1 base, and 8 bases had no gene match. There are 17 residues in the CDR3. Germline loops: CDR1 SGHDN, CDR2 FVKESK. CDR3 in amino acids: CASSQVIRLAGPGELFF. DNA for the CDR3: TGTGCCAGCAGCCAAGTAATCCGACTAGCGGGCCCCGGGGAGCTGTTTTTT.

This chain connects TRBV27 to TRBJ2-3, with TRBD2 identical over 11 bases. The V segment lost 3 bases and the J segment 5 bases; nucleotides outside the gene matches: 7. This CDR3 region has 16 residues. CDR1 and CDR2 from the germline V gene are MNHEY and SMNVEV (reference sequence). CDR3 sequence (DNA): TGTGCCAGCAGTTTTATAGCGGGAGGGCCAATAGATACGCAGTATTTT. It specifies CASSFIAGGPIDTQYF.

The chain joins TRBV5-1 to TRBJ2-1; 7 bases match TRBD1. The length of the CDR3 is 15 residues. Per the germline V gene, CDR1 is SGHRS and CDR2 is YFSETQ. J was trimmed by 3 bases and V by 0 bases; bases with no gene match: 3. CDR3 loop: CASSLGQGSYNEQFF. The CDR3 nucleotides are TGCGCCAGCAGCTTGGGACAGGGTAGCTACAATGAGCAGTTCTTC. The whole variable domain, filled in from reference TRBV5-1 and TRBJ2-1, reads KAGVTQTPRYLIKTRGQQVTLSCSPISGHRSVSWYQQTPGQGLQFLFEYFSETQRNKGNFPGRFSGRQFSNSRSEMNVSTLELGDSALYLCASSLGQGSYNEQFFGPGTRLTVL.

The chain is built from TRBV5-1 and TRBJ2-5, with TRBD2 matching 11 bases. The CDR3 totals 14 residues. With V trimmed by 3 bases and J by 4 bases, 2 bases remained unmatched. Germline V gene lookup returns CDR1 SGHRS and CDR2 YFSETQ. As DNA, the CDR3 is TGCGCCAGCAGCTCGGGACTAGCGGTAGAGACCCAGTACTTC. Amino acid sequence: CASSSGLAVETQYF.

The chain couples TRBV29-1 to TRBJ2-7; possibly TRBD1 for D (7 bases). The germline V gene has CDR1 SQVTM and CDR2 ANQGSEA. V was clipped by 4 bases and J by 5 bases, with 18 bases between them. CDR3 size: 14 residues. The CDR3 sequence: CSVGKGGRGNEQYF. In nucleotides, the CDR3 is TGCAGCGTTGGTAAGGGGGGCAGGGGGAACGAGCAGTACTTC.

V usage is TRBV5-1 and J usage is TRBJ2-7, with 7 bases matching TRBD1. The CDR3 contains 14 residues. J was trimmed by 3 bases and V by 4 bases; bases with no gene match: 7. Germline V gene lookup returns CDR1 SGHRS and CDR2 YFSETQ. CDR3 coding DNA: TGCGCCAGCAGCCTAGGGACAGATTTCTACGAGCAGTACTTC. Translated: CASSLGTDFYEQYF.

The chain carries TRBV7-9 and TRBJ2-1; 7 positions match TRBD2. The CDR3 extends over 14 amino acids. The trim removed 2 bases at V and 8 bases at J, leaving 6 bases unmatched. Germline CDR1 SEHNR, CDR2 FQNEAQ (reference sequence). CDR3 sequence: CASSLWGGLDEQFF. The CDR3 DNA reads as TGTGCCAGCAGCTTATGGGGGGGTCTCGATGAGCAGTTCTTC. Full variable domain (remainder filled in from reference TRBV7-9 and TRBJ2-1): DTGVSQNPRHKITKRGQNVTFRCDPISEHNRLYWYRQTLGQGPEFLTYFQNEAQLEKSRLLSDRFSAERPKGSFSTLEIQRTEQGDSAMYLCASSLWGGLDEQFFGPGTRLTVL.

V is TRBV28 and J is TRBJ2-1; 8 bases line up with TRBD2. The CDR3 is 17 amino acids. J was trimmed by 9 bases and V by 7 bases; bases with no gene match: 20. Germline assignment: CDR1 MDHEN and CDR2 SYDVKM. The CDR3 DNA reads TGTGCCAGCAAAGGAGTGATTGGGACTAGTAAATCGGGTGAGCAGTTCTTC. Encoded protein: CASKGVIGTSKSGEQFF.

The table lists this clone with a count of one. The V and J genes are TRBV9 and TRBJ2-7; 8 bases line up with TRBD1. The CDR3 runs to 14 residues. CDR1 is SGDLS and CDR2 is YYNGEE in the germline V gene. Unmatched junction bases numbered 3, after V lost 4 bases and J lost 0 bases. CDR3 bases: TGTGCCAGCAGCCGACAGGGGAGCTCCTACGAGCAGTACTTC. Translating it yields CASSRQGSSYEQYF.